Detailed here is one T cell receptor (beta chain). Via MiXCR, TCRdb re-called the RACE reads, giving one row per CDR3 protein. This sample has about 50,000 distinct CDR3 sequences, with less than 10% found just once. Germline loops: CDR1 MNHEY, CDR2 SVGEGT. The CDR3 contains 11 residues. Between the trimmed V and J ends, which lost 2 bases and 5 bases, there was a span of 3 bases. The data belong to a study of human T cells and chemical hapten exposure. Overall study context: Sensitization used 2% DPC on 2 cm by 2 cm upper inner arm skin.

The time point is: patch test 2, 6 weeks after DPC sensitization. Noted treatment: therapeutic diphenylcyclopropenone sensitization with weekly scalp DPC. This specimen was whole blood, taken in connection with sensitization to the hapten diphenylcyclopropenone (DPC). This sequence originates from a woman aged 50 to 60 with alopecia areata. Some clones in this sample may be carry-over from other donors' samples. The V and J genes are TRBV6-2 or TRBV6-3 and TRBJ1-1, with unresolved D. The CDR3 reads CASSYGTEAFF. For the CDR3, the DNA is TGTGCCAGCAGTTACGGGACTGAAGCTTTCTTT.